This is a list of T cell receptor beta chains from one sample in a study of CD8+CD57+ T cells in acquired aplastic anemia. TCRdb reprocessed the reads with MiXCR, giving one entry per CDR3 protein. The top ten clones hold 2% to 3% of a sample with roughly 58,000 distinct CDR3 sequences, about 50% of them seen once. The sequencing input was sorted CD4+, CD8+, or CD8+CD57+ T cells (not recorded which) from PBMCs. The receptors stem from a human donor in good health, serving as a control. CDR3s leave out the opening cysteine and the closing phenylalanine or tryptophan. A D gene is named only where the DNA matches it firmly.

cdr3_aa j_call v_call d_call
SAGQRAGNSPLH TRBJ1-6 TRBV20-1 .
ASSQAPGGATNTGELF TRBJ2-2 TRBV4-1 .
ASRRDFNSPLH TRBJ1-6 TRBV6-5 .
ASSTTGTTGNSPLH TRBJ1-6 TRBV9 .
ASSWGPGEQY TRBJ2-7 TRBV19 .
ASRGSGTGPSDTQY TRBJ2-3 TRBV19 TRBD1
AWSVRGSNNQPQH TRBJ1-5 TRBV30 .
ASRGQYLSTDTQY TRBJ2-3 TRBV28 TRBD1
ASSVHGKNTEAF TRBJ1-1 TRBV25-1 .
ASMGGGTFTDTQY TRBJ2-3 TRBV19 .
ASRKGSTDTQY TRBJ2-3 TRBV19 .
ASSIRTGNGYT TRBJ1-2 TRBV19 TRBD1
ASSQGAGAAF TRBJ1-1 TRBV12-3/TRBV12-4 .
SARGGFGEQF TRBJ2-1 TRBV20-1 .
ASSLFGSSGAEAF TRBJ1-1 TRBV11-1 .
ASSEPPVNTEAF TRBJ1-1 TRBV6-1 .
ASSYSRHTEAF TRBJ1-1 TRBV6-5 .
ASSEVSGGTSSYNEQF TRBJ2-1 TRBV2 TRBD2
ASSLDRAGNTIY TRBJ1-3 TRBV5-4 .
ATSRGSTSGRAGRLYEQY TRBJ2-7 TRBV15 TRBD2
ASSEVGYEQY TRBJ2-7 TRBV25-1 .
ASSADSGANVLT TRBJ2-6 TRBV19 .
SAKATSAGELF TRBJ2-2 TRBV20-1 TRBD2
ASSGTGGAWISPLH TRBJ1-6 TRBV19 TRBD1
SASGAGTGELF TRBJ2-2 TRBV20-1 .
ASSKWNTSPQETQY TRBJ2-5 TRBV7-2 .
ASPRGNNYGYT TRBJ1-2 TRBV19 .
ASSLTGGFGSPLH TRBJ1-6 TRBV28 .
ASSLVRTSESQETQY TRBJ2-5 TRBV5-1 TRBD2
ASSRGLRDEQY TRBJ2-7 TRBV11-3 .
ASSLISRLAGRHNVEQF TRBJ2-1 TRBV5-1 TRBD2
ASSANAGVGDTQY TRBJ2-3 TRBV6-1 TRBD2
ASSESPRGLDGYT TRBJ1-2 TRBV10-2 .
ASSIQAAPNTEAF TRBJ1-1 TRBV19 .
ASSEGDFVTF TRBJ1-1 TRBV25-1 .
ASSRGGSYEQY TRBJ2-7 TRBV11-2 .
ASSRDYRSYNEQF TRBJ2-1 TRBV7-8 TRBD2
ASSVAWDRGYEQY TRBJ2-7 TRBV9 TRBD1
ASSIRGGGGYT TRBJ1-2 TRBV19 .
ASSKVQGVGYTEAF TRBJ1-1 TRBV19 .
SARDPSGSGRPHNEQF TRBJ2-1 TRBV20-1 TRBD2
SAQNPARDRRSDTQY TRBJ2-3 TRBV20-1 .
ASSLVLSQETQY TRBJ2-5 TRBV7-8 .
ASSTRDISYEQY TRBJ2-7 TRBV7-8 .
ASSSAPTSGSRAKNIQY TRBJ2-4 TRBV7-1 TRBD2
ASSPGQGSTEAF TRBJ1-1 TRBV12-3/TRBV12-4 TRBD1
ASSEWGRNSGAKNIQY TRBJ2-4 TRBV25-1 .
ASSVSGVTGANVLT TRBJ2-6 TRBV6-1 TRBD2
ASSLARERPSSYNEQF TRBJ2-1 TRBV5-1 .
ATSRASTTYEQY TRBJ2-7 TRBV19 .